These 10 T cell receptor beta chains came from one sample sequenced in a study of shared T cell receptors in the human thymus. TCRdb's table, derived via immunoSEQ multiplex PCR, lists solely in-frame clones and lacks some. The sample shows about 710,000 clones, about 87% of them seen only once. These data were also reused for a study on human thymus T cells.

Material: thymocytes. These TCRs come from a boy less than two years old with a congenital heart defect.

J is TRBJ1-4 and V is TRBV10-3, with TRBD1 matching 7 bases. Per germline, CDR1 ENHRY and CDR2 SYGVKD. The CDR3 consists of 13 residues. J gave up 11 bases and V 6 bases, and 9 bases lay outside the gene matches. The CDR3 sequence is CAIRTTGVGKLFF. The CDR3 DNA reads as TGTGCCATCAGGACTACAGGGGTGGGGAAACTGTTTTTT.

This clone was seen once. V usage is TRBV5-6 and J usage is TRBJ2-1; TRBD1 matches at 8 bases. V shed 6 bases, J shed 6 bases, and the junction held 8 bases outside the gene matches. CDR3 length equals 14 residues. The germline CDR1 and CDR2 sequences are SGHDT and YYEEEE. DNA of the CDR3: TGTGCCAGCATCGGACAGGGAAGGCGCAATGAGCAGTTCTTC. Translation gives CASIGQGRRNEQFF.

CDR3 bases: TGTGCCAGCAGTTTAGGTTTAACAGATCAATGGAACACCGGGGAGCTGTTTTTT. Translated, it gives CASSLGLTDQWNTGELFF. The chain carries TRBV28 and TRBJ2-2; D call uncertain. Germline lookup yields CDR1 MDHEN and CDR2 SYDVKM. Trimming took off 2 bases at V and 1 base at J, with 17 bases between the two ends. This CDR3 has 18 amino acids. Variable domain in full (rest from reference TRBV28 and TRBJ2-2): DVKVTQSSRYLVKRTGEKVFLECVQDMDHENMFWYRQDPGLGLRLIYFSYDVKMKEKGDIPEGYSVSREKKERFSLILESASTNQTSMYLCASSLGLTDQWNTGELFFGEGSRLTVL.

The rearrangement links TRBV6-1 to TRBJ1-5, with TRBD1 identical over 9 bases. With 4 bases clipped from V and 5 bases from J, the junction kept 6 bases outside the gene matches. Germline V lookup: CDR1 MNHNS, CDR2 SASEGT. This CDR3 is built from 15 residues. The CDR3 DNA is TGTGCCAGCAGTGCTAACAGGGGGCACGATCAGCCCCAGCATTTT. It yields the protein CASSANRGHDQPQHF.

The chain couples TRBV9 to TRBJ1-1; no firm D call. V was trimmed by 0 bases and J by 2 bases, leaving 8 bases between them. The CDR3 contains 14 residues. From germline, CDR1 is SGDLS and CDR2 YYNGEE. CDR3 amino acids: CASSVGLQNTEAFF. The CDR3 nucleotides are TGTGCCAGCAGCGTAGGATTACAAAACACTGAAGCTTTCTTT.

This chain connects TRBV29-1 to TRBJ2-5, with 14 bases aligning to TRBD2. V shed 0 bases, J shed 0 bases, and the junction held 21 bases outside the gene matches. The CDR3 has 23 residues. The germline gives CDR1 SQVTM, CDR2 ANQGSEA. CDR3 in amino acids: CSVEDRNLEGLAGGRGDQETQYF. CDR3 DNA: TGCAGCGTTGAAGACCGTAATCTTGAAGGACTAGCGGGAGGCAGGGGGGACCAAGAGACCCAGTACTTC.

Concerning this clone: Compared with germline, one end of the junction differs, possibly owing to a read error. This chain uses TRBV5-1 with TRBJ1-2, with D tentatively TRBD1 (5 bases). This CDR3 contains 12 residues. Germline V gene lookup returns CDR1 SGHRS and CDR2 YFSETQ. For the CDR3, the DNA is TGCGCCAGCAGCTCCTCGGGCGGGGCCTTTTTATTC. This translates into CASSSSGGAFLF.

The chain links TRBV28 to TRBJ1-1, with TRBD1 identical over 8 bases. This CDR3 has 17 residues. Trimming removed 6 bases from V and 0 bases from J; junction bases left unmatched: 12. Per germline, CDR1 MDHEN and CDR2 SYDVKM. The CDR3 region is CASSYQGQARVNTEAFF. CDR3 nucleotides: TGTGCCAGCAGCTATCAGGGACAGGCCAGGGTGAACACTGAAGCTTTCTTT.

The chain combines TRBV28 with TRBJ1-1, with D perhaps matching TRBD1 (6 bases). Germline CDR1 and CDR2: MDHEN and SYDVKM. The CDR3 contains 15 residues. The germline V and J ends were trimmed by 1 base and 6 bases, with 15 bases remaining between them. CDR3 protein: CASSLYPQGTAEAFF. In DNA, the CDR3 is TGTGCCAGCAGTTTATACCCCCAGGGGACGGCTGAAGCTTTCTTT.

The chain employs TRBV5-4 and TRBJ1-2; 8 bases map to TRBD1. The V gene's germline CDR1 is SGHNT and CDR2 YYREEE (reference sequence). The V segment lost 0 bases and the J segment 7 bases; nucleotides outside the gene matches: 11. The CDR3 contains 16 residues. The chain's CDR3 is CASSLGSGGGFSGYTF. Here the CDR3 DNA reads TGTGCCAGCAGCTTGGGGTCAGGGGGCGGATTTTCTGGCTACACCTTC.